This TCR beta chain was documented in a study of T-cell memory formation after mild COVID-19. Study-level results: Cross-reactive memory apparently joined, as some responding clones appeared in pre-infection memory.

Using its own MiXCR run on the 5' RACE reads, TCRdb lists one record per CDR3 protein. This table has roughly 320,000 distinct CDR3 sequences, around 27% appearing once. There are 12 residues in the CDR3. CDR1 is SNHLY and CDR2 is FYNNEI in the germline V gene. Trimming removed 6 bases from V and 7 bases from J, with 13 bases in between. This clonotype was recorded a few times. Its matching antigen is unknown. The sample taken for sequencing was PBMCs or a T cell subset sorted from them (not recorded which). The receptor comes from an adult woman who had mild COVID-19 (a few samples of this study predate the infection). Cell type and time point are not known. V gene TRBV2 combines with J gene TRBJ2-7; D perhaps matches TRBD1 (5 bases). The CDR3 DNA follows: TGTGCCAGCAGCGCAGGGTTTACGGAGCAGTACTTC. Amino acids: CASSAGFTEQYF.